Sequencing of this T cell receptor beta chain was carried out in a study of tumor and adjacent non-tumor tissue in lung cancer. No cell sorting was done before RNA was extracted from the tissue. Distant lung tissue was collected more than 3 cm away from the tumor edge. The CDR3 runs to 13 residues. Overall study findings and caveats: Patients with more diverse tumor TCRs had worse survival.

TCRbeta libraries were built with three rounds of nested PCR, modified from ARM-PCR. TCRdb processed the multiplex PCR reads anew with MiXCR; each CDR3 protein has one entry. The sample gives about 67,000 distinct CDR3 sequences, more than 75% of which show up once; under 55% is in the top ten. A note on this clonotype: What it binds is unknown. One junction end disagrees with the germline gene, perhaps due to a read error.

This TCR derives from a man aged 55 to 70 with non-small cell lung cancer. The V gene is TRBV12-3 or TRBV12-4, the J gene TRBJ1-1; unclear D gene. What was sequenced was distant non-tumor lung tissue. The CDR3: CVSSLSRSTEAIF. In DNA form, the CDR3 reads TGTGTCAGCAGCCTATCCAGGAGTACTGAAGCCATCTTT.